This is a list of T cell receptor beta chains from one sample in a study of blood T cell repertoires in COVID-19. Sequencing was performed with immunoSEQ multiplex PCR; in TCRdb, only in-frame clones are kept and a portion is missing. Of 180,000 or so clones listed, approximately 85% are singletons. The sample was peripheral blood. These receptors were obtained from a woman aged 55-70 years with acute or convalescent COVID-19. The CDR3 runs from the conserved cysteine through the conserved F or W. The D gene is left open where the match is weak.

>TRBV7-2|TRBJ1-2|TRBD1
CASSPQPGQTNYGYTF
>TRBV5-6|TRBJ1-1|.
CASSPRTANTEAFF
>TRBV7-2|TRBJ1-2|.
CASSLAVPPAGYTF
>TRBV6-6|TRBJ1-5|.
CASSLKGEGPQHF
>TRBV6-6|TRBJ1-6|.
CASSYSQGSSPLHF
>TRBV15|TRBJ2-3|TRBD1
CATSRRTGDGDTQYF
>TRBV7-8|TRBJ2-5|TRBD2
CASSLGPAGAPETQYF
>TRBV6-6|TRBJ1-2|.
CASSSRGEDYGYTF
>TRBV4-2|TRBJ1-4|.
CASSQEPAGGEGEKLFF
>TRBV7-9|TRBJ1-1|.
CASSSTGNTEAFF
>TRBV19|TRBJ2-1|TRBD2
CASSTGLVLHEQFF
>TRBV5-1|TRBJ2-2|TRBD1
CASSLAGTGGVANTGELFF
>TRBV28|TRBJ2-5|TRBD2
CASGTSGTYQETQYF
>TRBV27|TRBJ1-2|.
CASRRQNFYGYTF
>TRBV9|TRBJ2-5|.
CASSVGATGRETQYF
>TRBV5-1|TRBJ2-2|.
CASSPGQSNTGELFF
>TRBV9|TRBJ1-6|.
CASSVGAEGSPLHF